This passage covers 20 T cell receptor beta chains from one sample sequenced in a study of CD8 T cells in ankylosing spondylitis. TCRdb analysed the 5' RACE reads with MiXCR anew, one entry per CDR3 protein. The data show 150,000 to 200,000 distinct CDR3 sequences, 10% to 15% seen once. The sample was blood, either unsorted or a sorted T cell fraction (not recorded which). These receptors were taken from a female donor with ankylosing spondylitis or in good health (not recorded which).

V usage is TRBV6-2 or TRBV6-3 and J usage is TRBJ1-2, with D possibly TRBD1 on 5 matching bases. Between the trimmed V and J ends, which lost 7 bases and 4 bases, there was a span of 25 bases. The CDR3 sequence is 17 residues long. Germline lookup yields CDR1 MNHEY and CDR2 SVGEGT. The CDR3 spells CASNPRDGDTNAYGYTF. The CDR3 coding sequence is TGTGCCAGCAACCCCCGGGACGGGGATACCAACGCCTATGGCTACACCTTC.

This clonotype was seen at least ten times. The CDR3 sequence is CATSREQGELNIQYF. For the CDR3, the DNA is TGTGCCACCAGCAGGGAACAGGGGGAGTTGAACATTCAGTACTTC. V gene TRBV15 combines with J gene TRBJ2-4; 8 nucleotides align to TRBD1. Germline assignment: CDR1 LNHNV and CDR2 YYDKDF (reference sequence). V was clipped by 3 bases and J by 7 bases; unmatched bases: 8. The CDR3 has 15 residues.

V usage is TRBV5-1 and J usage is TRBJ2-1, with 14 bases lining up with TRBD2. The V gene end was trimmed by 1 base and the J gene end by 7 bases; junction bases not matched to a gene: 7. The CDR3 loop spans 17 amino acids. CDR1 and CDR2 from the germline V gene are SGHRS and YFSETQ. The CDR3 DNA is TGCGCCAGCAGCTTGAGACTAGCGGGAGGGCCGGGTAATGAGCAGTTCTTC. Translated, it gives CASSLRLAGGPGNEQFF.

This clonotype has just a few counts. J is TRBJ2-7 and V is TRBV6-1, with a weak D call TRBD1 (5 bases). In germline, CDR1 is MNHNS, CDR2 SASEGT. Between the trimmed V and J ends, which lost 6 bases and 2 bases, there was a span of 11 bases. The CDR3 is made up of 13 amino acids. CDR3 amino acids: CASSQQVTYEQYF. The DNA of the CDR3 is TGTGCCAGCAGCCAACAGGTTACCTACGAGCAGTACTTC.

The sample holds many counts of this clonotype. The V and J genes are TRBV12-3 or TRBV12-4 and TRBJ2-1; 11 bases match TRBD2. With 5 bases clipped from V and 10 bases from J, the junction kept 10 bases outside the gene matches. The CDR3 consists of 15 residues. CDR3 amino acids: CASSGLLAGVSEQFF. The CDR3 bases are TGTGCCAGCAGTGGGTTACTAGCGGGAGTAAGCGAGCAGTTCTTC.

This clonotype was observed at least ten times. The CDR3 reads CAISEGAGTWDTQYF. The DNA for the CDR3 is TGTGCCATCAGTGAAGGCGCAGGCACTTGGGATACGCAGTATTTT. The chain has TRBV10-3 and TRBJ2-3; no reliable D call. V was cut by 3 bases and J by 6 bases, with 16 bases left in between. Germline V lookup: CDR1 ENHRY, CDR2 SYGVKD. This CDR3 is built from 15 residues.

This clonotype has a handful of counts. The gene calls are TRBV4-3 and TRBJ2-3; D is possibly TRBD2 (5 bases). This CDR3 has 13 amino acids. Germline loops: CDR1 LGHNA, CDR2 YSLEER. V lost 1 base and J 5 bases, leaving 7 bases between the germline ends. CDR3 nucleotide sequence: TGCGCCAGCAGCCAAGTCGGAGGAGATACGCAGTATTTT. Translation gives CASSQVGGDTQYF.

This clonotype was observed a few times. The chain links TRBV12-3 or TRBV12-4 to TRBJ2-2, with 8 positions matching TRBD2. V shed 5 bases, J shed 7 bases, and the junction held 12 bases outside the gene matches. The CDR3 has 16 amino acids. The CDR3 bases are TGTGCCAGCAGTCCTTGGGGCGGGAGGACGGTCGGGGAGCTGTTTTTT. This codes for CASSPWGGRTVGELFF.

As to this clonotype: Given a much more abundant clone one base away, this may be a read error. This chain links TRBV6-4 with TRBJ2-2; no clear D. CDR1 MRHNA and CDR2 SNTAGT come from the germline V gene. V lost 6 bases, J lost 3 bases, and 14 bases lay in between. This CDR3 has 15 amino acids. The CDR3, as DNA: TGTGCCAGCAGCCCGACTGGCAACGACACCGGGGAGCTGTTTTTT. Its protein product is CASSPTGNDTGELFF.

In its sample, this clonotype was seen a few times. The rearrangement links TRBV4-1 to TRBJ2-6; D gene uncertain. The CDR3 contains 15 residues. Trimming removed 4 bases at V and 2 bases at J, with 9 bases between. Germline V gene sequence: CDR1 MGHRA, CDR2 YSYEKL. The CDR3 coding sequence is TGCGCCAGCAGCCCCCGAATCGCTGGGGCCAACGTCCTGACTTTC. The encoded protein is CASSPRIAGANVLTF.

J is TRBJ2-5 and V is TRBV7-2; TRBD1 agrees at 7 bases. The CDR3 contains 14 residues. Germline-derived CDR1 and CDR2 are SGHTA and FQGNSA. J gave up 5 bases and V 5 bases, and 8 bases lay outside the gene matches. As DNA, the CDR3 is TGTGCCAGCAGCCGCTACAGGGGACACGAGACCCAGTACTTC. Protein: CASSRYRGHETQYF. The full variable domain, rest sourced from reference TRBV7-2 and TRBJ2-5, is GAGVSQSPSNKVTEKGKDVELRCDPISGHTALYWYRQSLGQGLEFLIYFQGNSAPDKSGLPSDRFSAERTGGSVSTLTIQRTQQEDSAVYLCASSRYRGHETQYFGPGTRLLVL.

This chain connects TRBV7-9 to TRBJ2-1, with D maybe TRBD2 (6 bases). Trimming removed 3 bases at V and 8 bases at J, with 14 bases between. The CDR3 consists of 14 residues. Germline values: CDR1 SEHNR, CDR2 FQNEAQ (reference sequence). DNA for the CDR3: TGTGCCAGCAGCTTCCGGGACTGGACGGATGAGCAGTTCTTC. Protein product: CASSFRDWTDEQFF.

As to this clonotype: A much larger clone is a single base away; this may be a read error. The rearrangement uses TRBV6-2 or TRBV6-3 and TRBJ2-7; D is unresolved. The V end lost 5 bases, the J end lost 7 bases, and 21 bases lay between the germline ends. Germline CDR1 and CDR2: MNHEY and SVGEGT. The length of the CDR3 is 15 residues. The CDR3 is CASSHPGSEVKEQYF. The CDR3 nucleotides read TGTGCCAGCAGTCACCCCGGATCGGAAGTGAAAGAGCAGTACTTC.

This clonotype occurred many times. V gene TRBV7-2 combines with J gene TRBJ1-3; D not resolved. Germline V gives CDR1 SGHTA, CDR2 FQGNSA. The CDR3 is 13 amino acids. Trimming left V 3 bases short and J 3 bases short, with 6 bases between. CDR3 region: CASSFVGGNTIYF. CDR3 in DNA: TGTGCCAGCAGCTTCGTAGGTGGAAACACCATATATTTT.

Ten or more counts support this clonotype. The rearrangement joins TRBV7-2 to TRBJ1-5, with TRBD1 matching 7 bases. The CDR3 sequence is 14 residues long. Germline V CDR1 and CDR2: SGHTA, FQGNSA. V shed 5 bases and J 4 bases; nucleotides not matched to a gene: 5. The DNA of the CDR3 is TGTGCCAGCAGCGTTAGACAGGGAAATCAGCCCCAGCATTTT. Its translation: CASSVRQGNQPQHF.

This clonotype was counted at least ten times. The V gene is TRBV4-2, the J gene TRBJ1-3; 7 bases are a match to TRBD1. This CDR3 has 16 amino acids. The V gene's germline CDR1 is LGHNA and CDR2 YNFKEQ. J lost 0 bases, V lost 0 bases, and 2 bases had no gene match. The CDR3 spells CASSQEGGLSGNTIYF. The CDR3 coding sequence is TGTGCCAGCAGCCAAGAAGGGGGCCTCTCTGGAAACACCATATATTTT.

This clonotype was seen more than once but under ten times. This CDR3 reads CATHPPGTNEQFF. The CDR3 region has the DNA TGTGCCACCCACCCCCCGGGTACAAATGAGCAGTTCTTC. The chain recombines TRBV27 with TRBJ2-1, with D uncertain. Germline CDR1 reads MNHEY; CDR2 reads SMNVEV (reference sequence). The CDR3 covers 13 residues. Trimming took off 10 bases at V and 7 bases at J, with 17 bases between the two ends.

This clonotype was counted many times. The chain carries TRBV29-1 and TRBJ1-5; tentative D call: TRBD1 (6 bases). V lost 2 bases and J lost 4, with 9 bases in between. The CDR3 is made up of 13 amino acids. Germline lookup yields CDR1 SQVTM and CDR2 ANQGSEA. The CDR3 coding sequence is TGCAGCGTTGAATCGGGGGCTAATCAGCCCCAGCATTTT. It specifies CSVESGANQPQHF.

This clonotype was recorded many times. J is TRBJ1-4 and V is TRBV5-1; D may be TRBD1 (6 bases). From germline, CDR1 is SGHRS and CDR2 YFSETQ. Trimming pared 4 bases from V and 7 bases from J, leaving 14 bases between. There are 14 residues in the CDR3. The CDR3 DNA follows: TGCGCCAGCAGCCCACAGGGATCGGCTGAAAAACTGTTTTTT. Protein sequence: CASSPQGSAEKLFF. The whole variable domain, remainder taken from reference TRBV5-1 and TRBJ1-4, is KAGVTQTPRYLIKTRGQQVTLSCSPISGHRSVSWYQQTPGQGLQFLFEYFSETQRNKGNFPGRFSGRQFSNSRSEMNVSTLELGDSALYLCASSPQGSAEKLFFGSGTQLSVL.

This clonotype was picked up a small number of times. The chain carries TRBV7-3 and TRBJ2-2; D is possibly TRBD1 or TRBD2 (6 bases each). V shed 2 bases and J shed 1 base, with 8 bases lying between them. The CDR3 covers 15 residues. CDR1 is SGHTA, CDR2 FQGTGA, per germline. CDR3 region: CASSLGGGNTGELFF. DNA for the CDR3: TGTGCCAGCAGCTTAGGAGGGGGGAACACCGGGGAGCTGTTTTTT.